A selection of T cell receptor beta chains follows, all from one sample in a study of T cell responses to AZD1222 COVID-19 vaccine. Assay: immunoSEQ multiplex PCR; the TCRdb copy retains only in-frame clones and omits some. This table holds approximately 150,000 clones, approximately 88% found once. The specimen was peripheral blood, collected on day 0 of MenACWY control vaccination. The receptors originated from an adult in good health. CDR3s include the opening cysteine and the closing phenylalanine or tryptophan. The order of the fields is clone size, J gene, D gene, V gene, CDR3 DNA, CDR3 protein. A D gene is named only where the DNA matches it firmly. Clone sizes are given selectively: once, few, many, or a class where the clone is expanded.

few TRBJ2-3 - TRBV7-2 TGTGCCAGCAGCTTAGTGGGGAAAAGCACAGATACGCAGTATTTT CASSLVGKSTDTQYF
- TRBJ2-7 TRBD1 TRBV28 TGTGCCAGCACCCCGGACAGGTCCTACGAGCAGTACTTC CASTPDRSYEQYF
few TRBJ1-4 - TRBV18 TGTGCCAGCTCACCATTTCCGGGACCCCTTGGTGAAAAACTGTTTTTT CASSPFPGPLGEKLFF
- TRBJ2-6 - TRBV30 TGTGCCTGGAACTTCCAGGGTAGGTTCTCTGGGGCCAACGTCCTGACTTTC CAWNFQGRFSGANVLTF
- TRBJ2-7 TRBD2 TRBV20-1 TGCAGCCTAGCGGGGTTTATAGGGCAGTACTTC CSLAGFIGQYF
- TRBJ1-1 - TRBV30 TGTGCCTGGAGTGTATCTCCGGGCACTGAAGCTTTCTTT CAWSVSPGTEAFF
- TRBJ1-2 - TRBV6-2/TRBV6-3 TGTGCCAGCAGTTACTTTGGCAGGGGATCGGATGGCTACACCTTC CASSYFGRGSDGYTF
once TRBJ2-7 TRBD2 TRBV7-9 TGTGCCAGCAGCTTACTAGCGGGGGGCCCCACCACCTACGAGCAGTACTTC CASSLLAGGPTTYEQYF
once TRBJ2-1 TRBD1 TRBV19 TGTGCCAGTAAAGGAGGTCAGGGGGCCGATGGGCAGTTCTTC CASKGGQGADGQFF
- TRBJ1-1 - TRBV7-2 TGTGCCAGCAGCCCCCGAGAGGGGGGGAACACTGAAGCTTTCTTT CASSPREGGNTEAFF
- TRBJ1-4 TRBD1 TRBV11-3 TGTGCCAGCAGCCACGGACAGGGAGCAACTAATGAAAAACTGTTTTTT CASSHGQGATNEKLFF
once TRBJ1-1 - TRBV19 TGTGCCAGTAGTCCCCCCGGCCGGAATTCTGAAGCTTTCTTT CASSPPGRNSEAFF
- TRBJ2-4 - TRBV7-9 TGTGCCAGCAGCTTACGGGCCAGGGATACCTCGGACATTCAGTACTTC CASSLRARDTSDIQYF
- TRBJ1-1 - TRBV11-3 TGTGCCAGCAGCTTTACCGGGGCGGACACTGAAGCTTTCTTT CASSFTGADTEAFF
- TRBJ1-4 - TRBV5-1 TGCGCCAGCAGACCAGGTCTAGATGAAAAACTGTTTTTT CASRPGLDEKLFF
- TRBJ2-7 - TRBV27 TGTGCCAGCAGTCCCTCCGGGGGCGCAGTCCAGCGCGAGCAGTACTTC CASSPSGGAVQREQYF
- TRBJ2-7 - TRBV18 TGTGCCAGCTCACCAGCGGCCTGGGGGGCCTACGAGCAGTACTTC CASSPAAWGAYEQYF
many TRBJ1-1 TRBD1 TRBV6-5 TGTGCCAGCAGGGACAGGGGGAACACTGAAGCTTTCTTT CASRDRGNTEAFF
few TRBJ2-1 - TRBV5-8 TGTGCCAGCAGCCCGGACCGCGCTGTCGGTGAGCAGTTCTTC CASSPDRAVGEQFF
- TRBJ1-2 - TRBV4-2 TGTGCCAGCAGCCAGCTGCGGGACAATGCTGGCTACACCTTC CASSQLRDNAGYTF
- TRBJ2-7 - TRBV7-2 TGTGCCAGCAGCTTAGTAACCGGGCGCGAGCAGTACTTC CASSLVTGREQYF
- TRBJ1-2 TRBD1 TRBV6-4 TGTGCCAGCATACAGGGGGCCAACTATGGCTACACCTTC CASIQGANYGYTF
- TRBJ1-2 TRBD1 TRBV28 TGTGCCAGCAGTCTCACCGGGACAGGGTACGGCTACACCTTC CASSLTGTGYGYTF
- TRBJ2-1 TRBD1 TRBV27 TGTGCCAGCAGTCCCCTAACAGGGGGATACAATGAGCAGTTCTTC CASSPLTGGYNEQFF
- TRBJ2-3 - TRBV5-1 TGCGCCAGCAGTTGGAGGGGGGATACGCAGTATTTT CASSWRGDTQYF
- TRBJ1-6 TRBD1 TRBV7-2 TGTGCCAGCAGCTCGGGACAGGCTTCACCCCTCCACTTT CASSSGQASPLHF
- TRBJ1-2 - TRBV18 TGTGCCAGCTCATCCGCCCGACCTAATGGCTACACCTTC CASSSARPNGYTF
- TRBJ2-7 - TRBV7-9 TGTGCCAGCAGCTCCGACTCCGCAACCTACGAGCAGTACTTC CASSSDSATYEQYF
- TRBJ2-5 TRBD1 TRBV3-1/TRBV3-2 TGTGCCAGCAGCCAGGGGGCAGGGGGCCCCCGAGAGACCCAGTACTTC CASSQGAGGPRETQYF
- TRBJ2-1 TRBD2 TRBV10-1 TGCGCCAGCAGTGCCCCAACTAGCGGGAGGGCCAATGAGCAGTTCTTC CASSAPTSGRANEQFF
- TRBJ2-7 - TRBV29-1 TGCAGCGTTGAGCGAAGTCAGGGAGGTGAGCAGTACTTC CSVERSQGGEQYF
- TRBJ2-1 - TRBV24-1 TGTGCCACCAGTGATTTGACAGGACAAAGCTCCTACAATGAGCAGTTCTTC CATSDLTGQSSYNEQFF
- TRBJ1-4 - TRBV13 TGTGCCAGCAGCTTGGGCGGTCATGAAAAACTGTTTTTT CASSLGGHEKLFF
- TRBJ2-2 TRBD1 TRBV19 TGTGCCAGTAGTATAGGGACAGGGCGGCGGGACACCGGGGAGCTGTTTTTT CASSIGTGRRDTGELFF
- TRBJ2-2 - TRBV6-1 TGTGCCAGCAGTGAACCCTACACCGGGGAGCTGTTTTTT CASSEPYTGELFF
- TRBJ1-5 - TRBV19 TGTGCCAGTAGGCCTACCCAAGACTATAGCAATCAGCCCCAGCATTTT CASRPTQDYSNQPQHF
- TRBJ2-2 TRBD1 TRBV10-3 TGTGCCATCAGCCCTTTGGACAGGGACACCGGGGAGCTGTTTTTT CAISPLDRDTGELFF
- TRBJ2-1 - TRBV7-2 TGTGCCAGCAGCTACGGGACTTCCAATGAGCAGTTCTTC CASSYGTSNEQFF
- TRBJ2-7 - TRBV28 TGTGCCAGCAGCCTAACGGCTTCGGCGCTCTACGAGCAGTACTTC CASSLTASALYEQYF
- TRBJ1-2 - TRBV19 TGTGCCAGTAGTATAGGGAGGGCGATTTATGGCTACACCTTC CASSIGRAIYGYTF
once TRBJ2-4 - TRBV28 TGTGCCAGCAGTTTCTCGGACAGCAACATTCAGTACTTC CASSFSDSNIQYF
- TRBJ2-5 - TRBV5-1 TGCGCCAGCAGCGAACAAGGGAGGGAGACCCAGTACTTC CASSEQGRETQYF
- TRBJ2-5 - TRBV11-3 TGTGCCAGCAGCCAACGCGGGGGCGCAGAGACCCAGTACTTC CASSQRGGAETQYF
- TRBJ1-5 - TRBV6-2/TRBV6-3 TGTGCCAGCAGTTACGGGTACAGGGCCCAGCATTTT CASSYGYRAQHF
- TRBJ2-1 - TRBV7-2 TGTGCCAGCAGCTTGGTTGGGGGTGAGCAGTTCTTC CASSLVGGEQFF
- TRBJ2-5 - TRBV11-3 TGTGCCAGCAGCTTAGTCAGGGGAGAGACCCAGTACTTC CASSLVRGETQYF
- TRBJ2-7 - TRBV5-8 TGTGCCAGCAGCTTGGACGGGTACTACGAGCAGTACTTC CASSLDGYYEQYF
- TRBJ1-1 - TRBV24-1 TGTGCCAAGAATAGGGATTCGCGGAACACTGAAGCTTTCTTT CAKNRDSRNTEAFF
- TRBJ1-1 - TRBV11-3 TGTGCCAGCCGAGAACTAGGGAGGAACACTGAAGCTTTCTTT CASRELGRNTEAFF
- TRBJ2-1 - TRBV4-3 TGCGCCAGCAGCCTAACAGGGTTGGATGAGCAGTTCTTC CASSLTGLDEQFF
- TRBJ1-2 TRBD1 TRBV2 TGTGCCAGCAGCCTAGGACAGGGGGCATATGGCTACACCTTC CASSLGQGAYGYTF
- TRBJ1-5 - TRBV2 TGTGCCACCCAAGGGTACCCCCTAACCAATCAGCCCCAGCATTTT CATQGYPLTNQPQHF
- TRBJ1-2 - TRBV4-1 TGCGCCAGCAGCCAAGTCCTAGACAGACCTTATGGCTACACCTTC CASSQVLDRPYGYTF
once TRBJ2-7 - TRBV15 TGTGCCACCAGCAGAGGGGCTGGGGAGGAGTACGAGCAGTACTTC CATSRGAGEEYEQYF